This T cell receptor (beta chain) came from a study of shared clonotypes between healthy human individuals. CDR1 LNHDA and CDR2 SQIVND come from the germline V gene (reference sequence). The CDR3 totals 14 residues. V was pared by 3 bases and J by 3 bases, with 4 bases of the junction left unmatched. Original methodology: In the immunoSEQ data, sequences were junction-only and lacked quality scores, so filtering differed. Sequenced by immunoSEQ multiplex PCR; TCRdb stores in-frame clones only, minus some. For V, J and clone size, that table is used; D and trimming come from the DNA. This sample has approximately 500,000 clones, with around 74% found just once.

This sequence joins TRBV19 and TRBJ2-7, with 8 bases fitting TRBD2. Sequencing was done on a sample of PBMCs. The source is a woman aged 40 to 50 in good health. Some clones in this sample may be carry-over from other donors' samples. In DNA, the CDR3 is TGTGCCAGTAGTATTTACCGGGAGGGCTACGAGCAGTACTTC. Its protein is CASSIYREGYEQYF.